This is a list of T cell receptor beta chains from one sample in a study of technical replicates of blood from a handful of donors. The data were produced by immunoSEQ multiplex PCR, yet TCRdb's version contains in-frame clones alone and is incomplete. The sample contains approximately 50,000 clones, less than 95% of which appear only once. Source material: T cells isolated from PBMCs. The receptor set was obtained from a human donor in good health. Both conserved end residues are part of each CDR3. D genes are given only for firm matches. The listing skips clone size in some rows; elsewhere it reads once, few, many or a size class.

clone size | D gene | J gene | V gene | CDR3 DNA | CDR3 protein
once | TRBD2 | TRBJ2-5 | TRBV7-9 | TGTGCCAGCAGCCGGACTAGCGGTAGGGAGACCCAGTACTTC | CASSRTSGRETQYF
. | . | TRBJ1-1 | TRBV7-6 | TGTGCCAGCAGCCAAGGGACTTTAAACGAAGCTTTCTTT | CASSQGTLNEAFF
. | . | TRBJ2-2 | TRBV7-2 | TGTGCCAGCAGCTTAGGAGCGGGTTTCACCGGGGAGCTGTTTTTT | CASSLGAGFTGELFF
. | . | TRBJ2-7 | TRBV5-4 | TGTGCCAGCAGCTTGAAGATCGGTGGGGGCAGCTCGGTCGAGCAGTACTTC | CASSLKIGGGSSVEQYF
once | TRBD1 | TRBJ1-4 | TRBV10-3 | TGTGCCATCAGTGGGGGACAGGGGGCGACTGATGAAAAACTGTTTTTT | CAISGGQGATDEKLFF
. | TRBD2 | TRBJ2-1 | TRBV5-1 | TGCGCCAGCAGCCACGGACTAGCGGGGGGTTACAATGAGCAGTTCTTC | CASSHGLAGGYNEQFF
. | TRBD1 | TRBJ2-1 | TRBV28 | TGTGCCAGCAGTCTTCCGGGACAGGGTATTGATGAGCAGTTCTTC | CASSLPGQGIDEQFF
. | TRBD2 | TRBJ2-2 | TRBV5-1 | TGCGCCAGCACCGGGACTAGCGACGCCGGGGAGCTGTTTTTT | CASTGTSDAGELFF
. | . | TRBJ1-1 | TRBV7-9 | TGTGCCAGCAACCTAGGCGGGGGCACTGAAGCTTTCTTT | CASNLGGGTEAFF
. | . | TRBJ1-2 | TRBV15 | TGTGCCACCAGCAGAGATTGGGGCGACCTTAGGGGCTACACCTTC | CATSRDWGDLRGYTF
. | TRBD1 | TRBJ1-1 | TRBV7-8 | TGTGCCAGCAGCTCACGGACAGGGAGGTCTTCGACTGAAGCTTTCTTT | CASSSRTGRSSTEAFF
. | TRBD1 | TRBJ1-1 | TRBV18 | TGTGCCAGCTCACCGCTCGAGGGACAGGGAATGAACACTGAAGCTTTCTTT | CASSPLEGQGMNTEAFF
. | . | TRBJ2-3 | TRBV5-6 | TGTGCCAGCAGCTTAAAGTTACAGGGCACAGATACGCAGTATTTT | CASSLKLQGTDTQYF
. | . | TRBJ1-4 | TRBV10-3 | TGTGCCTCCTCAGGGATCACTAATGAAAAACTGTTTTTT | CASSGITNEKLFF
. | . | TRBJ1-2 | TRBV11-3 | TGTGCCAGCAGCTCATACGGGAACTCAAACTATGGCTACACCTTC | CASSSYGNSNYGYTF
. | TRBD1 | TRBJ1-5 | TRBV28 | TGTGCCAGCAGTATAGCCTTGGACAGGGCGCAGCCCCAGCATTTT | CASSIALDRAQPQHF